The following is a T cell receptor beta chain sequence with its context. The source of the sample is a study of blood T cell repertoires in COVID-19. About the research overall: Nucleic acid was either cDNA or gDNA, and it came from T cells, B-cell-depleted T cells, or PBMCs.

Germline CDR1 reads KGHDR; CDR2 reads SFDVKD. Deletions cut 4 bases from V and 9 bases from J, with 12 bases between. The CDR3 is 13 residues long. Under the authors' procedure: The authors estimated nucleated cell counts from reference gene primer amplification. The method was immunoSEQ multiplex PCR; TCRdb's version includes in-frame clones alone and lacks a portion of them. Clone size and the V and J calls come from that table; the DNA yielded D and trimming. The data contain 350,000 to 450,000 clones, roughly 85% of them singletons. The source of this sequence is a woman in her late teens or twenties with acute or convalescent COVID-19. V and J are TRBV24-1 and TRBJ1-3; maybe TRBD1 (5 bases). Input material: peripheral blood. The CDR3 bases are TGTGCCACCAGTGACCCCCAAAGGGGCACCATATATTTT. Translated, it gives CATSDPQRGTIYF.